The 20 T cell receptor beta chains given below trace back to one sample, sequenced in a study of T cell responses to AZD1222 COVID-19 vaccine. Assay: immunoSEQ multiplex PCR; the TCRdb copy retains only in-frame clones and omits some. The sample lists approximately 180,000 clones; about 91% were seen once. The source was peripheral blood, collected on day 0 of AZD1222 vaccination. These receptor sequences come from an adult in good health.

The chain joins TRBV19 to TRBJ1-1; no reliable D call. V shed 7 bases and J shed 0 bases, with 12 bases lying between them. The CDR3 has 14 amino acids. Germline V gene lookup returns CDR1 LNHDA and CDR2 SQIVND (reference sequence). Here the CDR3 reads CASMAGVMNTEAFF. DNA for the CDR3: TGTGCCAGTATGGCAGGCGTGATGAACACTGAAGCTTTCTTT.

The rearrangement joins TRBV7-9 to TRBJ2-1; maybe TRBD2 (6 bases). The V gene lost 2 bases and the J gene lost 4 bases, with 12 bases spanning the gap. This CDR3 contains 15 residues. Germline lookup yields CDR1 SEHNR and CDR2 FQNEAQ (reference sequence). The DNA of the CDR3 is TGTGCCAGCAGCTTATCGAGGGCGGGATACAATGAGCAGTTCTTC. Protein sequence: CASSLSRAGYNEQFF.

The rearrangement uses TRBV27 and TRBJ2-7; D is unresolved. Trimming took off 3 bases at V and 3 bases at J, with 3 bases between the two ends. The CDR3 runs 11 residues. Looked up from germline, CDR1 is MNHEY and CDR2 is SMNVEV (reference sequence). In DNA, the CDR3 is TGTGCCAGCAGTTTTAACTACGAGCAGTACTTC. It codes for CASSFNYEQYF.

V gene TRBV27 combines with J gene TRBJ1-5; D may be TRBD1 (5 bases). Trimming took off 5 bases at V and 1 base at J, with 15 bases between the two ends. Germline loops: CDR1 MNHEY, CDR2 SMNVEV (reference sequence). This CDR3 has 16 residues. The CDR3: CASSQWGEFSNQPQHF. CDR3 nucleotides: TGTGCCAGCAGTCAGTGGGGCGAGTTCAGCAATCAGCCCCAGCATTTT.

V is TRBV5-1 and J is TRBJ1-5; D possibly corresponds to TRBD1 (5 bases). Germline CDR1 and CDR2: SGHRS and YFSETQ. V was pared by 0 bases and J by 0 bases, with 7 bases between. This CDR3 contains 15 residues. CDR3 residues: CASSLAGVSNQPQHF. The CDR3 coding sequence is TGCGCCAGCAGCTTGGCGGGGGTTAGCAATCAGCCCCAGCATTTT.

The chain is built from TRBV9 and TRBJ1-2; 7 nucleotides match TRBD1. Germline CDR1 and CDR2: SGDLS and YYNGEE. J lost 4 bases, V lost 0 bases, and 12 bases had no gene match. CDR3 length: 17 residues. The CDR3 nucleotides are TGTGCCAGCAGCGTAGAGGGGGAGGGGGCGCGTGGCTATGGCTACACCTTC. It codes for CASSVEGEGARGYGYTF.

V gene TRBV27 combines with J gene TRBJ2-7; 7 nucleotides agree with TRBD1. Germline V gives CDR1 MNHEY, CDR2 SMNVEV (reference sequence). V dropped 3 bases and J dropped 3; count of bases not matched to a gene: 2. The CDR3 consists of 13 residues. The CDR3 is CASSFRDSYEQYF. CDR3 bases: TGTGCCAGCAGTTTTCGGGACAGCTACGAGCAGTACTTC.

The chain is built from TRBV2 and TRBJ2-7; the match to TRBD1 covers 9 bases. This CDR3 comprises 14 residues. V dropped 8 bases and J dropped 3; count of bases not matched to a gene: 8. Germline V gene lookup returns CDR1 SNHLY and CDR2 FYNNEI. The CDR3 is CASSAGTGNYEQYF. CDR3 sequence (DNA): TGTGCCAGCTCGGCCGGGACAGGGAACTACGAGCAGTACTTC. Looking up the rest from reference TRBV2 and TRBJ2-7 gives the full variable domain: EPEVTQTPSHQVTQMGQEVILRCVPISNHLYFYWYRQILGQKVEFLVSFYNNEISEKSEIFDDQFSVERPDGSNFTLKIRSTKLEDSAMYFCASSAGTGNYEQYFGPGTRLTVT.

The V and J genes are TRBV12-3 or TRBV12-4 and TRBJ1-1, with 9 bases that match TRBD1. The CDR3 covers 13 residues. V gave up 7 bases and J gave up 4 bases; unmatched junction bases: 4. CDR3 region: CASTVTGGTEAFF. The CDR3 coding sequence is TGTGCCAGCACCGTGACAGGGGGCACTGAAGCTTTCTTT.

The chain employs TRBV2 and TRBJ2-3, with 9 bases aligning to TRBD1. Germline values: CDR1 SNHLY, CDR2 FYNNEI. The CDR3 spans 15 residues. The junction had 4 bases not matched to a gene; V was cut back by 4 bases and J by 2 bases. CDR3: CASSVRTGDTDTQYF. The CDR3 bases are TGTGCCAGCAGTGTAAGGACAGGGGACACAGATACGCAGTATTTT.

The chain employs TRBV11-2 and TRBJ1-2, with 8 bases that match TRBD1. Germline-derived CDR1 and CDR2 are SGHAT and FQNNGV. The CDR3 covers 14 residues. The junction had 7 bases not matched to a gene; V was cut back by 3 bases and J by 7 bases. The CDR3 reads CASSFRGTGLGYTF. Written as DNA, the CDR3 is TGTGCCAGCAGCTTCCGCGGGACAGGCCTTGGCTACACCTTC.

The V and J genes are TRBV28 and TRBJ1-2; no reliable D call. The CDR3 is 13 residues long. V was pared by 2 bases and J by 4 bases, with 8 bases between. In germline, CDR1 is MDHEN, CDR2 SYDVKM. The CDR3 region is CASSLMSFYGYTF. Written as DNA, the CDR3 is TGTGCCAGCAGTTTAATGAGTTTCTATGGCTACACCTTC.

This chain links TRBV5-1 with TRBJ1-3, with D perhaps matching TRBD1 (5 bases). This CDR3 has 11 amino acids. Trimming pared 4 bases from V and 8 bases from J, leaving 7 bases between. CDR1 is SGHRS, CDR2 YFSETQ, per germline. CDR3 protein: CASSSRDTIYF. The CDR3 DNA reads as TGCGCCAGCAGCAGCAGGGACACCATATATTTT.

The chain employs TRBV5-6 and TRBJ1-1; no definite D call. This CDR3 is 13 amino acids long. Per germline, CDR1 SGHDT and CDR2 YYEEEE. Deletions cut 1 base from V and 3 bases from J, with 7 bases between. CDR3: CASSLLSDTEAFF. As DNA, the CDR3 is TGTGCCAGCAGCTTGTTGTCGGACACTGAAGCTTTCTTT.

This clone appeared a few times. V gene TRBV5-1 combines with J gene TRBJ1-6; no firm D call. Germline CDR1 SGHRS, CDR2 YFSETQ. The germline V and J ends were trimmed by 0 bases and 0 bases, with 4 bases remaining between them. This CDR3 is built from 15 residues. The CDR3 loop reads CASSLDSSYNSPLHF. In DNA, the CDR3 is TGCGCCAGCAGCTTGGATAGCTCCTATAATTCACCCCTCCACTTT.

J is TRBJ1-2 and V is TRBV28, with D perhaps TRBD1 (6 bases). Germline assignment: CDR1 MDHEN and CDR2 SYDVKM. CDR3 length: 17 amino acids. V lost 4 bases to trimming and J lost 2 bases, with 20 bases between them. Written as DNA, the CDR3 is TGTGCCAGCAGTTCGACGCCCCCGTACAGGGTGAACTATGGCTACACCTTC. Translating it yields CASSSTPPYRVNYGYTF.

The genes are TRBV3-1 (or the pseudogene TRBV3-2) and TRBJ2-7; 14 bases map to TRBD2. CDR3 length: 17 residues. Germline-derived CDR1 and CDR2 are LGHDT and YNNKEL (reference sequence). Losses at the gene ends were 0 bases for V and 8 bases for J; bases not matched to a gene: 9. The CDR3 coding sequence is TGTGCCAGCAGCCAAGAAACCGGGACTAGCGGGGGTGGCAAGCAGTACTTC. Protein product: CASSQETGTSGGGKQYF.

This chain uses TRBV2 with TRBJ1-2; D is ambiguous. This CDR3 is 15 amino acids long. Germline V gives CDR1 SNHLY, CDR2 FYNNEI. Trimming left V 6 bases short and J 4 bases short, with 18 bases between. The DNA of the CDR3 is TGTGCCAGCAGCCACCCTAGATTGATGGGCTATGGCTACACCTTC. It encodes CASSHPRLMGYGYTF.

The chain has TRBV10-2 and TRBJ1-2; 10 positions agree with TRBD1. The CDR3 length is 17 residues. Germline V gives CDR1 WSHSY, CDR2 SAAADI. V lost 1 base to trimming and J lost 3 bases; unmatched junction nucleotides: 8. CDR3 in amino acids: CASSELWDRGKDYGYTF. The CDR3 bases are TGCGCCAGCAGTGAGTTATGGGACAGGGGAAAGGACTATGGCTACACCTTC.

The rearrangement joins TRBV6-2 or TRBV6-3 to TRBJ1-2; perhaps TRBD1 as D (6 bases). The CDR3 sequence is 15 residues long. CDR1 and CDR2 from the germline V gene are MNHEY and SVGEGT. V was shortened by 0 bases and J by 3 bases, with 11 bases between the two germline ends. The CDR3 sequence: CASSYSRGFDYGYTF. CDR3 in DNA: TGTGCCAGCAGTTACTCTAGGGGGTTCGACTATGGCTACACCTTC.